The present entry profiles one TCR beta chain with its context. This sample stems from a study of blood T cell repertoires in COVID-19. Study overall: Collection of acute and convalescent COVID-19 samples took place in the United States, Italy and Spain. T cells, B-cell-depleted T cells, or PBMCs supplied cDNA or gDNA.

Germline assignment: CDR1 GTSNPN and CDR2 SVGIG (reference sequence). The CDR3 contains 12 residues. Trimming left V 4 bases short and J 4 bases short, with 11 bases between. In the study's own analysis: Nucleated cell counts were estimated from reference gene primer amplification. Profiling relied on immunoSEQ multiplex PCR, and the TCRdb table lists in-frame clones only, not all of them. The V and J calls and clone size were taken over from that table, and D and trimming were inferred from the DNA. The sample holds fewer than 95,000 clones, 75% to 90% seen once. This sequence originates from a male donor with acute or convalescent COVID-19. The sample comprised peripheral blood. The chain links TRBV30 to TRBJ2-7; D possibly corresponds to TRBD2 (5 bases). Here the CDR3 DNA reads TGTGCCTGGACGGGAAGAGGGTACGAGCAGTACTTC. It codes for CAWTGRGYEQYF.